The sequence of this T cell receptor (beta chain) was determined in a study of blood T cell repertoires in COVID-19. Study in general: Sites in the United States, Italy and Spain provided acute and convalescent COVID-19 samples.

In the original workflow: Nucleated cell counts were estimated from reference gene primer amplification. Data came from immunoSEQ multiplex PCR; TCRdb stores just in-frame clones and leaves some out. V and J calls and clone size are copied from that table; D and trimming were computed from the DNA. Of 50,000 to 60,000 clones listed, roughly 87% are singletons. With V trimmed by 4 bases and J by 3 bases, 5 bases remained unmatched. Germline CDR1 is LGHDT and CDR2 is YNNKEL (reference sequence). The CDR3 runs 15 residues. Material: peripheral blood. V usage is TRBV3-1 (or the pseudogene TRBV3-2) and J usage is TRBJ2-3, with 9 positions matching TRBD2. The clonotype comes from a man aged 60-69 years with acute or convalescent COVID-19. CDR3 nucleotide sequence: TGTGCCAGCAGCCCTCAAGGACTAGCGACAGATACGCAGTATTTT. Protein sequence: CASSPQGLATDTQYF.